This TCR beta chain was documented in a study of radiotherapy plus CTLA-4 blockade in lung cancer. Study-wide context: The study recorded objective responses in roughly 20% of patients and disease control in under 35%.

TCRdb's table, derived via immunoSEQ multiplex PCR, lists solely in-frame clones and lacks some. The sample has 90,000 to 100,000 clones; under 85% are singletons. Study-level findings and limits: Interferon-beta, together with early blood T cell clone dynamics, reportedly best predicted response. Expansion in blood of tumor-derived TCR clones was seen after radiotherapy plus ipilimumab.

This clone has a single count. Its antigen is currently unknown. The germline gives CDR1 SGHAT, CDR2 FQNNGV. The CDR3 has 16 amino acids. Trimming took off 0 bases at V and 3 bases at J, with 15 bases between the two ends. Chemo-refractory metastatic non-small-cell lung cancer patients were treated with focal radiation plus CTLA-4 blockade with ipilimumab. Material: peripheral blood, obtained from a patient treated with radiotherapy plus ipilimumab. The origin of this receptor is a human donor with non-small cell lung cancer who had a partial response to radiotherapy plus ipilimumab. Some clones in this sample may be carry-over from other donors' samples. The chain is built from TRBV11-2 and TRBJ2-7; D perhaps matches TRBD2 (6 bases). The CDR3 sequence: CASSLDGVAGIYEQYF. For the CDR3, the DNA is TGTGCCAGCAGCTTAGATGGGGTCGCGGGGATCTACGAGCAGTACTTC. The whole variable domain, remainder taken from reference TRBV11-2 and TRBJ2-7, is EAGVAQSPRYKIIEKRQSVAFWCNPISGHATLYWYQQILGQGPKLLIQFQNNGVVDDSQLPKDRFSAERLKGVDSTLKIQPAKLEDSAVYLCASSLDGVAGIYEQYFGPGTRLTVT.